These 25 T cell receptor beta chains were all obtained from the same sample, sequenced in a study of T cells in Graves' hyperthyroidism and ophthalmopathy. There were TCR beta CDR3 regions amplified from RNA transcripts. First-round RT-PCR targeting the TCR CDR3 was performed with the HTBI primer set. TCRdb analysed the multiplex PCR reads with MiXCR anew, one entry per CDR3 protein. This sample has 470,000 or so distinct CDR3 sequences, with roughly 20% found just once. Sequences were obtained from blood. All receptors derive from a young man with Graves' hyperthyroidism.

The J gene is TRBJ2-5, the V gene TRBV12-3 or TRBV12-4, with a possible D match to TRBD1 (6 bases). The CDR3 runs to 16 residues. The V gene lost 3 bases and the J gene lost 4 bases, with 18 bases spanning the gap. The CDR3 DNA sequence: TGTGCCAGCAGTTTTTCGCCCGCCGGACAGTTAGAGACCCAGTACTTC. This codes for CASSFSPAGQLETQYF.

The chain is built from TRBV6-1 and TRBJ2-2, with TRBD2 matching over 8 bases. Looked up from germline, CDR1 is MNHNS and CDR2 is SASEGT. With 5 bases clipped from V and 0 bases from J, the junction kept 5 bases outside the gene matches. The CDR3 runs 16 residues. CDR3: CASSRQAGANTGELFF. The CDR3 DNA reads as TGTGCCAGCAGTAGACAAGCGGGGGCGAACACCGGGGAGCTGTTTTTT.

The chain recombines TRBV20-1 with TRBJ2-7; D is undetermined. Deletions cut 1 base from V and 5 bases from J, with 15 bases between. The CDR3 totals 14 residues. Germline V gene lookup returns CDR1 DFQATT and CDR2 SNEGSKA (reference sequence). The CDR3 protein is CSARVDPSGHEQYF. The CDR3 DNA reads TGCAGTGCTAGAGTAGATCCCTCGGGCCACGAGCAGTACTTC.

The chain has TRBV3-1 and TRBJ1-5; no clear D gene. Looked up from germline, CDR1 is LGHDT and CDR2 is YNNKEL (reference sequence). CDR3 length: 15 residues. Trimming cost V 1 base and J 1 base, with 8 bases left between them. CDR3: CASSQAGESNQPQHF. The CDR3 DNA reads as TGTGCCAGCAGCCAAGCCGGGGAGAGCAATCAGCCCCAGCATTTT.

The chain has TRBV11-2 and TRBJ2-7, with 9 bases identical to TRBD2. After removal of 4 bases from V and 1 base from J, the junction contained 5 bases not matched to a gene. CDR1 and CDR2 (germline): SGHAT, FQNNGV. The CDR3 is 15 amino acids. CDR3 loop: CASSSRGGPSYEQYF. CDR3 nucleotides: TGTGCCAGCAGCTCGCGGGGGGGGCCTTCCTACGAGCAGTACTTC.

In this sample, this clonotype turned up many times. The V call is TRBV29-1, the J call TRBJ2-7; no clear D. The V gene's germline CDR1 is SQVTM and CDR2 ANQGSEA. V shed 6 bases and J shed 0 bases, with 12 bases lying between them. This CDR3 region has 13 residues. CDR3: CSVLDGSSYEQYF. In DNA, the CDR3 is TGCAGCGTGCTTGACGGTAGCTCCTACGAGCAGTACTTC.

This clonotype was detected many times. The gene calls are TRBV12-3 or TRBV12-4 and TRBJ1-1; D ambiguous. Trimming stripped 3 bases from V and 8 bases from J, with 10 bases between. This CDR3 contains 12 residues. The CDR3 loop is CASSFGQAEAFF. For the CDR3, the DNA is TGTGCCAGCAGTTTCGGGCAAGCAGAAGCTTTCTTT.

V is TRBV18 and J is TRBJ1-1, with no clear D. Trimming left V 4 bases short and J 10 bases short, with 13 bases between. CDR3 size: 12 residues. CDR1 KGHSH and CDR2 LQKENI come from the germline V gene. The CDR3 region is CASSREREAAFF. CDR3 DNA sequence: TGTGCCAGCTCACGAGAGAGGGAGGCAGCTTTCTTT. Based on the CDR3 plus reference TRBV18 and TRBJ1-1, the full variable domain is NAGVMQNPRHLVRRRGQEARLRCSPMKGHSHVYWYRQLPEEGLKFMVYLQKENIIDESGMPKERFSAEFPKEGPSILRIQQVVRGDSAAYFCASSREREAAFFGQGTRLTVV.

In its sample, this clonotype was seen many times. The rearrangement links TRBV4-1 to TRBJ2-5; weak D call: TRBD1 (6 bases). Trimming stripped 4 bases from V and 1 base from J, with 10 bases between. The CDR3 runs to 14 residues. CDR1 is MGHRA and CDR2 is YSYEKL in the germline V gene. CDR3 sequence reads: CASSRGPIQETQYF. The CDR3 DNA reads TGCGCCAGCAGCCGGGGGCCTATCCAAGAGACCCAGTACTTC.

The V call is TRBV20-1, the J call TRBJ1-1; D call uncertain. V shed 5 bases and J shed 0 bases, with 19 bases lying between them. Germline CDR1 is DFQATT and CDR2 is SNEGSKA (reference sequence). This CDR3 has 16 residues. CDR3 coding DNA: TGCAGTGCTCCGAAGAGAGGTGGAAGCGTGAACACTGAAGCTTTCTTT. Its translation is CSAPKRGGSVNTEAFF.

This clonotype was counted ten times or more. DNA of the CDR3: TGTGCCAGCAGCCGGACTAGCGACTACGAGCAGTACTTC. It codes for CASSRTSDYEQYF. The rearrangement uses TRBV27 and TRBJ2-7, with 9 bases identical to TRBD2. There are 13 residues in the CDR3. Per germline, CDR1 MNHEY and CDR2 SMNVEV (reference sequence). V dropped 6 bases and J dropped 3; count of bases not matched to a gene: 3.

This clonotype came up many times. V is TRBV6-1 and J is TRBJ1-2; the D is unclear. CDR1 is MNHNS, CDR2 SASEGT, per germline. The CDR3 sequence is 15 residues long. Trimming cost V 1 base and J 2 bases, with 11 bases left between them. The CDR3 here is CASSEDPIGNYGYTF. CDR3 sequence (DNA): TGTGCCAGCAGTGAAGACCCTATCGGGAACTATGGCTACACCTTC.

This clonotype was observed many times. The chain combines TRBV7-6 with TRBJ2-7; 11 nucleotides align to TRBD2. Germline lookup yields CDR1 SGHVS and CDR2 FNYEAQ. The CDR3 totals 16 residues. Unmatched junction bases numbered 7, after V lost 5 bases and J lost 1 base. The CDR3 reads CASSPRTSGFSYEQYF. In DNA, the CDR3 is TGTGCCAGCAGCCCCCGGACTAGCGGGTTTTCCTACGAGCAGTACTTC.

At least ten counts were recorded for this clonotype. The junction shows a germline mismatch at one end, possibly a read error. The CDR3 sequence: CASRLDRGSSGNTIYF. The CDR3 DNA reads TGTGCCAGCAGATTAGACAGGGGGAGCTCTGGAAACACCATATATTTT. The chain links TRBV12-3 or TRBV12-4 to TRBJ1-3, with 9 bases aligning to TRBD1. The CDR3 has 16 residues.

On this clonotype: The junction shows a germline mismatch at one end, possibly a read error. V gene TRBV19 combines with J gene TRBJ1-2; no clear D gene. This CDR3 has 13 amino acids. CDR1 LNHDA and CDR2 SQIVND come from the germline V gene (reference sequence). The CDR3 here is CASSIRAAYGCTF. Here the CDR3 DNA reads TGTGCCAGTAGTATACGGGCAGCATATGGCTGCACCTTC.

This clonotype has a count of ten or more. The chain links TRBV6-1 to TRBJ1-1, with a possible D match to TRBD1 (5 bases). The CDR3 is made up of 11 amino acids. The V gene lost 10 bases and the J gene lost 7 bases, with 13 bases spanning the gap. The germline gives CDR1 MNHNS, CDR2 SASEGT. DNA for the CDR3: TGTGCCATCCTCAGTGGGGGTGAAGCTTTCTTT. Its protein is CAILSGGEAFF.

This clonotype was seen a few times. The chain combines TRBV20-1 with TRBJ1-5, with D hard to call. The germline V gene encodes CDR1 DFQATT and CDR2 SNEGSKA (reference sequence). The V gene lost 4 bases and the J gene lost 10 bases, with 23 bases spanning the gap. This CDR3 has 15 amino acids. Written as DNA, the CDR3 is TGCAGTGCTACTTTATCGTTGGATATAATAAATCCCCAGCATTTT. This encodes CSATLSLDIINPQHF.

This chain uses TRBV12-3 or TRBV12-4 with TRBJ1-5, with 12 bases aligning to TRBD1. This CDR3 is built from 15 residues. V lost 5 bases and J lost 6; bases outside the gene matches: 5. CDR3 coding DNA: TGTGCCAGCAGTCAGGGACAGGGGGCTTTTCAGCCCCAGCATTTT. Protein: CASSQGQGAFQPQHF.

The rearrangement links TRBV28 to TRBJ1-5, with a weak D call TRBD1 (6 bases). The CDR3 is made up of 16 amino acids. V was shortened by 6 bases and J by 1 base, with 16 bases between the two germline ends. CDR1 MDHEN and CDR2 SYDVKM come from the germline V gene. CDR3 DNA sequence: TGTGCCAGCAGCCATACAGGGAGGGGAAGCAATCAGCCCCAGCATTTT. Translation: CASSHTGRGSNQPQHF.

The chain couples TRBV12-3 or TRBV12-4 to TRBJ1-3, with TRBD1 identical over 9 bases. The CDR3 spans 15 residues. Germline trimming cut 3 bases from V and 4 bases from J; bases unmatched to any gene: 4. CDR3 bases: TGTGCCAGCAGTTTCGGGACAGGGCTCGGAAACACCATATATTTT. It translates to CASSFGTGLGNTIYF.

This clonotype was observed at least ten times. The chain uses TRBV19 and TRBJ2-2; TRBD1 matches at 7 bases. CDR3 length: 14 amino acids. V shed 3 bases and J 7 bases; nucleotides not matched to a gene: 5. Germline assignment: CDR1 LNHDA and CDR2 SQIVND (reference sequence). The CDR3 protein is CASSIDRDHGELFF. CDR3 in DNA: TGTGCCAGTAGTATCGACAGGGACCACGGGGAGCTGTTTTTT.

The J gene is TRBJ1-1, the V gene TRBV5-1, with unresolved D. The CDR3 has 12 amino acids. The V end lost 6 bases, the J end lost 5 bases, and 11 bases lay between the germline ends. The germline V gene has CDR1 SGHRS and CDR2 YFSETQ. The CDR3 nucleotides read TGCGCCAGCACCCGGAGCGGAACTGAAGCTTTCTTT. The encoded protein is CASTRSGTEAFF.

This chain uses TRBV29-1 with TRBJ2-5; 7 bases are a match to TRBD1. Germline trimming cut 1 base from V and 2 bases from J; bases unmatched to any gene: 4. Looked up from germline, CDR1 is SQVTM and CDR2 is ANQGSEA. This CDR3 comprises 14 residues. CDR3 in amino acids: CSVEARTGQETQYF. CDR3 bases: TGCAGCGTTGAAGCCCGGACAGGACAAGAGACCCAGTACTTC. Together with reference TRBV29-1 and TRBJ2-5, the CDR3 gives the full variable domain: SAVISQKPSRDICQRGTSLTIQCQVDSQVTMMFWYRQQPGQSLTLIATANQGSEATYESGFVIDKFPISRPNLTFSTLTVSNMSPEDSSIYLCSVEARTGQETQYFGPGTRLLVL.

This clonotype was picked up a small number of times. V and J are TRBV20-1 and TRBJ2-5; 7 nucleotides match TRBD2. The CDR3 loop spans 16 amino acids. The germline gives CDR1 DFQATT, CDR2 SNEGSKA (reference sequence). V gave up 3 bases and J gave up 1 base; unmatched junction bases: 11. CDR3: CSASLVSGGTQETQYF. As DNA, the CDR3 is TGCAGTGCTAGTCTTGTTTCCGGGGGGACCCAAGAGACCCAGTACTTC.

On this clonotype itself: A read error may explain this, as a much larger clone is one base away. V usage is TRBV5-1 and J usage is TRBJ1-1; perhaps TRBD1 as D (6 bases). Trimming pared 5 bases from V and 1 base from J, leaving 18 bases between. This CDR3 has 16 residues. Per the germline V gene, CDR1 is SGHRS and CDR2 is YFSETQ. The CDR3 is CASRLREGGANTEAFF. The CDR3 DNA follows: TGCGCCAGCAGGCTTAGAGAAGGGGGTGCGAACACTGAAGCTTTCTTT.